A selection of T cell receptor beta chains follows, all from one sample in a study of beta chain features in type 1 diabetes. Method: immunoSEQ multiplex PCR; TCRdb's copy keeps in-frame clones and lacks some. The sample includes around 40,000 clones, over 50% of them seen just once. The sequenced sample was Tregs from blood. The receptors were sampled from a woman aged 18 to 35 in good health. Each CDR3 is given without its conserved first and last residue.

j_gene: TRBJ1-1; v_gene: TRBV30; CDR3aa: AWSLRTEAF
j_gene: TRBJ1-5; v_gene: TRBV11-2; CDR3aa: ASSLDGQGGYQPQH
j_gene: TRBJ1-3; v_gene: TRBV6-1; CDR3aa: ASSQTGLSGNTIY
j_gene: TRBJ1-1; v_gene: TRBV7-2; CDR3aa: ASSHTWGQGHYTEAF
j_gene: TRBJ1-2; v_gene: TRBV6-5; CDR3aa: ASSYTSRDYGYT
j_gene: TRBJ2-1; v_gene: TRBV5-4; CDR3aa: ASLSGGLAGHNEQF
j_gene: TRBJ2-5; v_gene: TRBV9; CDR3aa: ASSEGTSGRAGETQY
j_gene: TRBJ2-2; v_gene: TRBV7-9; CDR3aa: ASSFSYAADKTGELF
j_gene: TRBJ2-2; v_gene: TRBV9; CDR3aa: ASSVLLGAGVTGELF
j_gene: TRBJ2-3; v_gene: TRBV6-5; CDR3aa: ASRSSGRTDTQY
j_gene: TRBJ2-1; v_gene: TRBV7-9; CDR3aa: ASSPQLAESSEQF
j_gene: TRBJ1-5; v_gene: TRBV28; CDR3aa: ASRESQGRPQH
j_gene: TRBJ2-7; v_gene: TRBV5-1; CDR3aa: ASSPLGQGLTYEQY
j_gene: TRBJ1-5; v_gene: TRBV28; CDR3aa: ASRETGGGQPQH
j_gene: TRBJ2-6; v_gene: TRBV7-3; CDR3aa: ASSLTLQDRNGANVLT
j_gene: TRBJ2-7; v_gene: TRBV5-1; CDR3aa: ASSGSGTGSYEQY
j_gene: TRBJ1-1; v_gene: TRBV18; CDR3aa: ASSPGQGLMNTEAF
j_gene: TRBJ2-3; v_gene: TRBV5-5; CDR3aa: ASSPQGSRNTQY
j_gene: TRBJ1-1; v_gene: TRBV6-6; CDR3aa: ASSYSDRQEAF
j_gene: TRBJ1-3; v_gene: TRBV7-9; CDR3aa: ASSLQGASGNTIY
j_gene: TRBJ2-1; v_gene: TRBV27; CDR3aa: ASSFSTSGRRNEQF